This T cell receptor (beta chain) was documented in a study of blood T cells in healthy people across ages. Overall study context: About one barcoded beta molecule per two T cells was captured by template switching. Study-wide results and limits: Observed TCR beta diversity showed a strong correlation with the percentage of naive T cells as measured by flow cytometry.

Total RNA extraction produced at least 6 micrograms (per sample) for the study. The junction had 8 bases not matched to a gene; V was cut back by 3 bases and J by 0 bases. This CDR3 region has 17 residues. Germline-derived CDR1 and CDR2 are LGHDT and YNNKEL (reference sequence). Through a sample-barcoded 5' primer and a J-beta primer mix, a second PCR was run for 7 to 11 cycles. Each CDR3 protein gets one entry after TCRdb re-called the 5' RACE reads with MiXCR. There are 1.2 million to 1.5 million distinct CDR3 sequences in the sample; approximately 40% occur only once, and under 8% lies in the top ten. This clonotype was recorded once. Its target is not known.

The TCR originated in a woman in her late teens or twenties in good health. The gene calls are TRBV3-1 and TRBJ2-3; TRBD2 matches at 8 bases. Sample: blood. CDR3 sequence: CASSHFRGGTSTDTQYF. In nucleotides, the CDR3 is TGTGCCAGCAGCCATTTTCGCGGGGGGACTAGCACAGATACGCAGTATTTT.